The next 23 T cell receptor beta chains were all read from a single sample in a study of T cell responses to AZD1222 COVID-19 vaccine (dated by TCRdb to about 2021). According to the study, the label for this sample's time point signals: about 28 days (+/-7) after the second vaccine dose. Preparation of the library involved the immunoSEQ multiplex PCR assay. Sourced from immuneACCESS, this table was stored by TCRdb with only in-frame sequences that have V and J called. A share of the clones is absent; for the studies checked, an unresolved V gene accounts for under half, and the remainder has no known explanation. For this sample the table gives 95,000 to 150,000 clones, of which 70% to 90% were detected only once. The top ten hold about 3% of the sample. The source was peripheral blood, collected 28 days after the second AZD1222 dose. All receptors come from an adult who received the AZD1222 COVID-19 vaccine.

The chain uses TRBV5-6 and TRBJ1-2; D uncertain. The CDR3 contains 16 residues. Germline V gene lookup returns CDR1 SGHDT and CDR2 YYEEEE. Trimming pared 4 bases from V and 0 bases from J, leaving 16 bases between. CDR3: CASSPGGRAANYGYTF. The CDR3 region has the DNA TGTGCCAGCAGCCCAGGAGGAAGGGCTGCTAACTATGGCTACACCTTC. The entire variable domain, with the rest obtained from reference TRBV5-6 and TRBJ1-2, is as follows: DAGVTQSPTHLIKTRGQQVTLRCSPKSGHDTVSWYQQALGQGPQFIFQYYEEEERQRGNFPDRFSGHQFPNYSSELNVNALLLGDSALYLCASSPGGRAANYGYTFGSGTRLTVV.

This clone has only a few counts. The chain links TRBV7-2 to TRBJ2-4; tentatively, D is TRBD2 (6 bases). Germline CDR1 and CDR2: SGHTA and FQGNSA. Trimming stripped 0 bases from V and 0 bases from J, with 9 bases between. CDR3 length equals 16 residues. The CDR3 spells CASSLAVGGAKNIQYF. The CDR3 DNA reads as TGTGCCAGCAGCTTAGCGGTGGGGGGAGCCAAAAACATTCAGTACTTC.

This chain uses TRBV20-1 with TRBJ1-1; the D is unclear. The germline gives CDR1 DFQATT, CDR2 SNEGSKA (reference sequence). The length of the CDR3 is 11 residues. The V end lost 6 bases, the J end lost 8 bases, and 13 bases lay between the germline ends. DNA of the CDR3: TGCAGTGCCAACGATCGGAGGGAAGCTTTCTTT. Its translation is CSANDRREAFF.

J is TRBJ2-3 and V is TRBV11-2; no clear D gene. Between the trimmed V and J ends, which lost 0 bases and 3 bases, there was a span of 13 bases. The CDR3 runs 16 residues. Germline lookup yields CDR1 SGHAT and CDR2 FQNNGV. This CDR3 is CASSLEWNSQTDTQYF. CDR3 DNA sequence: TGTGCCAGCAGCTTAGAGTGGAACAGCCAAACAGATACGCAGTATTTT.

This rearrangement joins TRBV11-2 to TRBJ2-3, with a possible D match to TRBD1 (5 bases). The CDR3 loop spans 15 amino acids. Germline V gives CDR1 SGHAT, CDR2 FQNNGV. V lost 6 bases and J 2 bases, leaving 15 bases between the germline ends. The CDR3 bases are TGTGCCAGCAGACCTATAAGGGGTTACACAGATACGCAGTATTTT. Translation gives CASRPIRGYTDTQYF. The entire variable domain, with the rest obtained from reference TRBV11-2 and TRBJ2-3, is as follows: EAGVAQSPRYKIIEKRQSVAFWCNPISGHATLYWYQQILGQGPKLLIQFQNNGVVDDSQLPKDRFSAERLKGVDSTLKIQPAKLEDSAVYLCASRPIRGYTDTQYFGPGTRLTVL.

V and J are TRBV7-9 and TRBJ1-1; D not resolved. V was trimmed by 2 bases and J by 5 bases, leaving 15 bases between them. The CDR3 length is 15 residues. CDR1 is SEHNR, CDR2 FQNEAQ, per germline (reference sequence). Written as DNA, the CDR3 is TGTGCCAGCAGCTTAATTGTGGGTGCTGATACTGAAGCTTTCTTT. Amino acid sequence: CASSLIVGADTEAFF.

The rearrangement uses TRBV12-3 or TRBV12-4 and TRBJ1-6, with D possibly matching TRBD1 (6 bases). The V gene lost 10 bases and the J gene lost 10 bases, with 17 bases spanning the gap. There are 13 residues in the CDR3. The CDR3: CATRRGGHSPLHF. The CDR3 DNA sequence: TGTGCCACGCGCCGGGGGGGCCACTCACCCCTCCACTTT.

This clone was seen a single time. This rearrangement joins TRBV19 to TRBJ2-7; no clear D. The CDR3 contains 13 residues. Germline V gene data show CDR1 as LNHDA and CDR2 as SQIVND (reference sequence). Deletions cut 2 bases from V and 3 bases from J, with 8 bases between. CDR3 in amino acids: CASSIQKGYEQYF. CDR3 coding DNA: TGTGCCAGTAGTATACAGAAGGGCTACGAGCAGTACTTC.

J is TRBJ2-5 and V is TRBV18, with 8 bases aligning to TRBD1. The CDR3 loop spans 17 amino acids. The V and J ends lost 1 base and 3 bases, in that order; junction bases with no gene match: 10. Germline V gene data show CDR1 as KGHSH and CDR2 as LQKENI. The CDR3 DNA is TGTGCCAGCTCACCACAGGGTTCGCGACAGGGGAAAGAGACCCAGTACTTC. Translated: CASSPQGSRQGKETQYF.

This sequence joins TRBV2 and TRBJ2-7; 8 bases fit TRBD2. The CDR3 has 14 residues. J gave up 7 bases and V 3 bases, and 8 bases lay outside the gene matches. Germline lookup yields CDR1 SNHLY and CDR2 FYNNEI. The CDR3 is CASSDRGGLWEQYF. The CDR3 DNA is TGTGCCAGCAGTGATCGGGGGGGACTGTGGGAGCAGTACTTC.

The V and J genes are TRBV3-1 (or the pseudogene TRBV3-2) and TRBJ1-4, with unresolved D. In germline, CDR1 is LGHDT, CDR2 YNNKEL (reference sequence). Deletions cut 1 base from V and 7 bases from J, with 13 bases between. CDR3 length equals 15 residues. This chain's CDR3 is CASSQVFRLGEKLFF. The CDR3 nucleotides are TGTGCCAGCAGCCAAGTTTTCAGGTTGGGTGAAAAACTGTTTTTT.

The chain recombines TRBV5-1 with TRBJ2-2; 8 nucleotides agree with TRBD2. Germline CDR1 SGHRS, CDR2 YFSETQ. V was pared by 3 bases and J by 4 bases, with 5 bases of the junction left unmatched. The CDR3 contains 15 residues. The CDR3 is CASSSRGDGTGELFF. CDR3 coding DNA: TGCGCCAGCAGCTCGCGGGGGGATGGCACCGGGGAGCTGTTTTTT.

This chain links TRBV18 with TRBJ2-3, with D unclear. CDR3 size: 13 residues. The germline gives CDR1 KGHSH, CDR2 LQKENI. V was shortened by 3 bases and J by 5 bases, with 9 bases between the two germline ends. The CDR3 protein is CASSPSKGDTQYF. CDR3 bases: TGTGCCAGCTCACCGAGCAAAGGAGATACGCAGTATTTT. The variable domain in full, completed from reference TRBV18 and TRBJ2-3, reads NAGVMQNPRHLVRRRGQEARLRCSPMKGHSHVYWYRQLPEEGLKFMVYLQKENIIDESGMPKERFSAEFPKEGPSILRIQQVVRGDSAAYFCASSPSKGDTQYFGPGTRLTVL.

This clone was detected only a few times. The J gene is TRBJ1-2, the V gene TRBV2, with D tentatively TRBD1 (6 bases). Per the germline V gene, CDR1 is SNHLY and CDR2 is FYNNEI. CDR3 length equals 14 residues. Trimming removed 7 bases at V and 4 bases at J, with 16 bases between. The CDR3 is CASTLEGEAYGYTF. DNA of the CDR3: TGTGCCAGCACGCTAGAGGGGGAGGCCTATGGCTACACCTTC.

The chain carries TRBV7-3 and TRBJ1-1; D remains unclear. This CDR3 has 13 residues. Germline CDR1 and CDR2: SGHTA and FQGTGA. V shed 5 bases and J shed 0 bases, with 7 bases lying between them. CDR3 DNA: TGTGCCAGCAGCCAAGAGATGAACACTGAAGCTTTCTTT. Encoded protein: CASSQEMNTEAFF.

A note on this clone: This sample includes further DNA sequences coding for the same CDR3. This chain connects TRBV25-1 to TRBJ1-5, with TRBD1 matching over 9 bases. The germline CDR1 and CDR2 sequences are MGHDK and SYGVNS. CDR3 size: 14 residues. Unmatched junction bases numbered 2, after V lost 6 bases and J lost 2 bases. Written as DNA, the CDR3 is TGTGCCAGCAGGGGGACAGGGCGCAATCAGCCCCAGCATTTT. Translated: CASRGTGRNQPQHF.

The V and J genes are TRBV11-1 and TRBJ2-1; tentative D call: TRBD1 (5 bases). The germline V and J ends were trimmed by 0 bases and 9 bases, with 9 bases remaining between them. This CDR3 is built from 13 residues. The V gene's germline CDR1 is SGHAT and CDR2 FQDESV (reference sequence). CDR3 DNA: TGTGCCAGCAGCTTAGCAGGGGCCGGTGAGCAGTTCTTC. It translates to CASSLAGAGEQFF.

The chain has TRBV9 and TRBJ1-3; D remains unclear. Germline values: CDR1 SGDLS, CDR2 YYNGEE. The V end lost 3 bases, the J end lost 4 bases, and 5 bases lay between the germline ends. CDR3 length: 12 amino acids. The CDR3 DNA sequence: TGTGCCAGCAGCGGAATAGGAAACACCATATATTTT. It codes for CASSGIGNTIYF.

The rearrangement links TRBV6-2 or TRBV6-3 to TRBJ2-1; 9 bases align to TRBD2. V shed 5 bases and J 5 bases; nucleotides not matched to a gene: 7. CDR1 and CDR2 from the germline V gene are MNHEY and SVGEGT. The length of the CDR3 is 15 residues. The CDR3 spells CASSARLAGNNEQFF. In DNA form, the CDR3 reads TGTGCCAGCAGTGCCCGGCTAGCGGGGAACAATGAGCAGTTCTTC.

The rearrangement uses TRBV9 and TRBJ1-2, with a possible D match to TRBD1 (5 bases). This CDR3 is built from 12 residues. The germline gives CDR1 SGDLS, CDR2 YYNGEE. V gave up 8 bases and J gave up 5 bases, with 13 bases separating them. The CDR3 loop is CASRRDGYGYTF. The CDR3, as DNA: TGTGCCAGTCGGAGGGACGGGTATGGCTACACCTTC.

This clone was counted once. The CDR3 nucleotides read TGTGCCAGCAGCTTAGATGGGACTTCCTACGAGCAGTACTTC. This sequence encodes CASSLDGTSYEQYF. The chain employs TRBV11-3 and TRBJ2-7; possibly TRBD2 for D (6 bases). CDR3 length: 14 amino acids. Germline-derived CDR1 and CDR2 are SGHNT and YENEEA. Trimming removed 0 bases from V and 1 base from J, with 7 bases in between.

This chain links TRBV5-4 with TRBJ2-7, with 9 bases identical to TRBD1. The CDR3 covers 15 residues. J gave up 4 bases and V 0 bases, and 5 bases lay outside the gene matches. Germline V gives CDR1 SGHNT, CDR2 YYREEE (reference sequence). The CDR3 region is CASSLGQGEWYEQYF. CDR3 DNA: TGTGCCAGCAGCTTGGGACAGGGGGAATGGTACGAGCAGTACTTC.

The chain is built from TRBV3-1 (or the pseudogene TRBV3-2) and TRBJ2-3; D is possibly TRBD1 (5 bases). V lost 0 bases and J 8 bases, leaving 24 bases between the germline ends. The CDR3 has 18 residues. CDR1 is LGHDT, CDR2 YNNKEL, per germline (reference sequence). CDR3 in amino acids: CASSQDSRGSGKRATQYF. The CDR3 region has the DNA TGTGCCAGCAGCCAAGACTCTAGGGGCAGTGGGAAACGGGCTACGCAGTATTTT.